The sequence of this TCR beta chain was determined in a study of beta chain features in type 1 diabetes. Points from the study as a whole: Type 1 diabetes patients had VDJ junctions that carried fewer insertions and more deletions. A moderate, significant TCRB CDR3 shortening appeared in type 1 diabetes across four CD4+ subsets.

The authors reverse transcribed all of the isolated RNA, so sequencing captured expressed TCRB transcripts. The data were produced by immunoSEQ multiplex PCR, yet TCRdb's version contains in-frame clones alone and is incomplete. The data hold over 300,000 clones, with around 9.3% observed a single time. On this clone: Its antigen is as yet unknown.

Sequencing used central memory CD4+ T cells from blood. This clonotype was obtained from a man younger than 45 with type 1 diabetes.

The CDR3 DNA is TGTGCCAGCAGCTTGGTCTGGGGTGAGGCGACTGAAGCTTTCTTT. It codes for CASSLVWGEATEAFF. The chain combines TRBV5-4 with TRBJ1-1; D is ambiguous. The CDR3 sequence is 15 residues long. Trimming took off 0 bases at V and 5 bases at J, with 14 bases between the two ends. From germline, CDR1 is SGHNT and CDR2 YYREEE (reference sequence).